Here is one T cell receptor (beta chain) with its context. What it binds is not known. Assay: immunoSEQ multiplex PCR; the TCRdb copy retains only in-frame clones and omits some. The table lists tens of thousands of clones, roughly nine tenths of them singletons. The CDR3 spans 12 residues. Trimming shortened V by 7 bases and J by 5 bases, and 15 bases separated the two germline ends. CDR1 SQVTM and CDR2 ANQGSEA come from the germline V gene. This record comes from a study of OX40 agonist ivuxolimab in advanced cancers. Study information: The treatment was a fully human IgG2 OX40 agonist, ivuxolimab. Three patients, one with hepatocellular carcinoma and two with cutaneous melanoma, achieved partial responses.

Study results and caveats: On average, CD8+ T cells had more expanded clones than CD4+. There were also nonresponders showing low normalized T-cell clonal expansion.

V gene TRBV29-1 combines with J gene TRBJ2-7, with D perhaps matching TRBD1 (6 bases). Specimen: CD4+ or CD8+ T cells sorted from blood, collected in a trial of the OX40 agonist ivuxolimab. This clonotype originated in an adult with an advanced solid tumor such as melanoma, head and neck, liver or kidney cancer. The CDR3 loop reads CSEGVSIDEQYF. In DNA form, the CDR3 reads TGCAGCGAGGGGGTTAGCATCGACGAGCAGTACTTC.